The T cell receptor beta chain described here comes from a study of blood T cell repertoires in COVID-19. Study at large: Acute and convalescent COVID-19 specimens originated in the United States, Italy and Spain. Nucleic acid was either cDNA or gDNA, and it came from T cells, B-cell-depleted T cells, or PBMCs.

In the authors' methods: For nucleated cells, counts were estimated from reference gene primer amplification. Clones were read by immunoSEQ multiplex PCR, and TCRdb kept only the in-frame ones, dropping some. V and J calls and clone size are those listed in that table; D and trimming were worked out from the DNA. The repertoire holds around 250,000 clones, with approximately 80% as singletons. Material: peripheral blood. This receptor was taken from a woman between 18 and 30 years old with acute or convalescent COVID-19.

CDR3 in amino acids: CASSLYQGYEAFF. The CDR3 region has the DNA TGTGCCAGCAGCTTGTATCAGGGTTATGAAGCTTTCTTT. This chain connects TRBV7-6 to TRBJ1-1, with D possibly TRBD1 on 5 matching bases. The CDR3 is 13 amino acids. V was cut by 3 bases and J by 7 bases, with 12 bases left in between. Per the germline V gene, CDR1 is SGHVS and CDR2 is FNYEAQ.